Listed below are T cell receptor beta chains from one sample, sequenced in a study of T cells after posttransplantation cyclophosphamide. Generated by immunoSEQ multiplex PCR, the TCRdb table keeps only in-frame clones and is missing some. Observed are 24,000 or so clones, no singletons, with the top ten taking about 2%. The starting material was PBMCs, obtained after allogeneic stem cell transplant with posttransplant cyclophosphamide. These receptors came from a male patient younger than 35 who received an allogeneic stem cell transplant from a related donor, was CMV-positive, and had no GVHD. Some T cells here may be from the graft donor. CDR3s include the opening cysteine and the closing phenylalanine or tryptophan. The order of the fields is J gene, V gene, CDR3 protein.

J: TRBJ1-4; V: TRBV7-9; CDR3: CASSPTAGQGAKLFF
J: TRBJ1-6; V: TRBV6-1; CDR3: CASRRVLSPLHF
J: TRBJ2-1; V: TRBV6-6; CDR3: CASSYRSGRNEQFF
J: TRBJ2-1; V: TRBV7-8; CDR3: CASSLVPTSGGKFF
J: TRBJ2-7; V: TRBV7-2; CDR3: CASSSQRGGAAYEQYF
J: TRBJ2-5; V: TRBV7-9; CDR3: CASSPPGQGYETQYF
J: TRBJ2-1; V: TRBV5-1; CDR3: CASSLAGAGLAGNEQFF
J: TRBJ2-7; V: TRBV11-2; CDR3: CASSLDQGVSSYEQYF
J: TRBJ2-3; V: TRBV18; CDR3: CASSPDRGLNTQYF
J: TRBJ2-7; V: TRBV6-5; CDR3: CASKSGQAASYEQYF
J: TRBJ1-1; V: TRBV5-4; CDR3: CASSLARQDEAFF
J: TRBJ2-5; V: TRBV5-4; CDR3: CASSIQGDGETQYF
J: TRBJ1-5; V: TRBV28; CDR3: CASSIDTGSGQPQHF
J: TRBJ2-1; V: TRBV25-1; CDR3: CASSEAGALHNEQFF
J: TRBJ2-2; V: TRBV9; CDR3: CASSLGASGSWTGELFF
J: TRBJ2-7; V: TRBV19; CDR3: CASSPTDSDVYEQYF
J: TRBJ1-4; V: TRBV4-1; CDR3: CASSQVREKLFF
J: TRBJ2-5; V: TRBV9; CDR3: CASSVGGGGSETQYF
J: TRBJ2-1; V: TRBV10-3; CDR3: CAISVTAGRGEQFF
J: TRBJ2-7; V: TRBV7-9; CDR3: CASSLTYVAEQYF
J: TRBJ2-1; V: TRBV28; CDR3: CASSWGGGSSLEQFF
J: TRBJ1-1; V: TRBV5-1; CDR3: CASSPGLKPLNTEAFF
J: TRBJ2-1; V: TRBV21-1; CDR3: CASSAPVAGVNNEQFF
J: TRBJ2-5; V: TRBV18; CDR3: CASSPLAGYVKETQYF
J: TRBJ1-1; V: TRBV27; CDR3: CASSWDRGGAEAFF
J: TRBJ2-7; V: TRBV6-6; CDR3: CASSYDAQGEQYF
J: TRBJ2-5; V: TRBV29-1; CDR3: CSGGQGAQETQYF
J: TRBJ2-1; V: TRBV9; CDR3: CASSVAREVRNEQFF
J: TRBJ2-3; V: TRBV29-1; CDR3: CSVEGGSSGKTDTQYF
J: TRBJ1-4; V: TRBV19; CDR3: CASREGATNEKLFF
J: TRBJ2-3; V: TRBV19; CDR3: CASSLLATPHDTQYF
J: TRBJ2-7; V: TRBV14; CDR3: CASSLSYRAPSSYEQYF
J: TRBJ2-4; V: TRBV27; CDR3: CASSSIYTGLAKNIQYF
J: TRBJ1-1; V: TRBV12-1; CDR3: CAHRGFMNTEAFF
J: TRBJ2-1; V: TRBV4-1; CDR3: CASSQELADEQFF
J: TRBJ2-3; V: TRBV10-2; CDR3: CASSGTGIADTQYF
J: TRBJ1-1; V: TRBV5-5; CDR3: CASSLEARGAEAFF
J: TRBJ2-7; V: TRBV18; CDR3: CASSPWTGVEQYF
J: TRBJ2-3; V: TRBV4-1; CDR3: CASSRQRGATDTQYF
J: TRBJ1-1; V: TRBV12-5; CDR3: CASGLVLGGLSFF
J: TRBJ1-1; V: TRBV7-9; CDR3: CASGGITGGSEAFF
J: TRBJ1-5; V: TRBV21-1; CDR3: CASNKSYGGYSNQPQHF
J: TRBJ2-3; V: TRBV6-5; CDR3: CASTIRGTRGDTQYF
J: TRBJ2-5; V: TRBV18; CDR3: CASSLTSGRGEETQYF
J: TRBJ2-3; V: TRBV6-6; CDR3: CASSYESFTDTQYF
J: TRBJ2-5; V: TRBV27; CDR3: CASSFHRGSTETQYF
J: TRBJ1-2; V: TRBV28; CDR3: CASSFRGEFRYGYTF
J: TRBJ2-3; V: TRBV11-2; CDR3: CASSLLGSNKWTDTQYF
J: TRBJ2-5; V: TRBV7-9; CDR3: CASSLASGGLETQYF
J: TRBJ2-5; V: TRBV4-1; CDR3: CASSHLQTSVFKEAQYF
J: TRBJ2-3; V: TRBV10-2; CDR3: CASSMLAGADTQYF
J: TRBJ2-7; V: TRBV7-9; CDR3: CASSRSGLAGGGLYEQYF
J: TRBJ2-3; V: TRBV28; CDR3: CASSAYTDTQYF